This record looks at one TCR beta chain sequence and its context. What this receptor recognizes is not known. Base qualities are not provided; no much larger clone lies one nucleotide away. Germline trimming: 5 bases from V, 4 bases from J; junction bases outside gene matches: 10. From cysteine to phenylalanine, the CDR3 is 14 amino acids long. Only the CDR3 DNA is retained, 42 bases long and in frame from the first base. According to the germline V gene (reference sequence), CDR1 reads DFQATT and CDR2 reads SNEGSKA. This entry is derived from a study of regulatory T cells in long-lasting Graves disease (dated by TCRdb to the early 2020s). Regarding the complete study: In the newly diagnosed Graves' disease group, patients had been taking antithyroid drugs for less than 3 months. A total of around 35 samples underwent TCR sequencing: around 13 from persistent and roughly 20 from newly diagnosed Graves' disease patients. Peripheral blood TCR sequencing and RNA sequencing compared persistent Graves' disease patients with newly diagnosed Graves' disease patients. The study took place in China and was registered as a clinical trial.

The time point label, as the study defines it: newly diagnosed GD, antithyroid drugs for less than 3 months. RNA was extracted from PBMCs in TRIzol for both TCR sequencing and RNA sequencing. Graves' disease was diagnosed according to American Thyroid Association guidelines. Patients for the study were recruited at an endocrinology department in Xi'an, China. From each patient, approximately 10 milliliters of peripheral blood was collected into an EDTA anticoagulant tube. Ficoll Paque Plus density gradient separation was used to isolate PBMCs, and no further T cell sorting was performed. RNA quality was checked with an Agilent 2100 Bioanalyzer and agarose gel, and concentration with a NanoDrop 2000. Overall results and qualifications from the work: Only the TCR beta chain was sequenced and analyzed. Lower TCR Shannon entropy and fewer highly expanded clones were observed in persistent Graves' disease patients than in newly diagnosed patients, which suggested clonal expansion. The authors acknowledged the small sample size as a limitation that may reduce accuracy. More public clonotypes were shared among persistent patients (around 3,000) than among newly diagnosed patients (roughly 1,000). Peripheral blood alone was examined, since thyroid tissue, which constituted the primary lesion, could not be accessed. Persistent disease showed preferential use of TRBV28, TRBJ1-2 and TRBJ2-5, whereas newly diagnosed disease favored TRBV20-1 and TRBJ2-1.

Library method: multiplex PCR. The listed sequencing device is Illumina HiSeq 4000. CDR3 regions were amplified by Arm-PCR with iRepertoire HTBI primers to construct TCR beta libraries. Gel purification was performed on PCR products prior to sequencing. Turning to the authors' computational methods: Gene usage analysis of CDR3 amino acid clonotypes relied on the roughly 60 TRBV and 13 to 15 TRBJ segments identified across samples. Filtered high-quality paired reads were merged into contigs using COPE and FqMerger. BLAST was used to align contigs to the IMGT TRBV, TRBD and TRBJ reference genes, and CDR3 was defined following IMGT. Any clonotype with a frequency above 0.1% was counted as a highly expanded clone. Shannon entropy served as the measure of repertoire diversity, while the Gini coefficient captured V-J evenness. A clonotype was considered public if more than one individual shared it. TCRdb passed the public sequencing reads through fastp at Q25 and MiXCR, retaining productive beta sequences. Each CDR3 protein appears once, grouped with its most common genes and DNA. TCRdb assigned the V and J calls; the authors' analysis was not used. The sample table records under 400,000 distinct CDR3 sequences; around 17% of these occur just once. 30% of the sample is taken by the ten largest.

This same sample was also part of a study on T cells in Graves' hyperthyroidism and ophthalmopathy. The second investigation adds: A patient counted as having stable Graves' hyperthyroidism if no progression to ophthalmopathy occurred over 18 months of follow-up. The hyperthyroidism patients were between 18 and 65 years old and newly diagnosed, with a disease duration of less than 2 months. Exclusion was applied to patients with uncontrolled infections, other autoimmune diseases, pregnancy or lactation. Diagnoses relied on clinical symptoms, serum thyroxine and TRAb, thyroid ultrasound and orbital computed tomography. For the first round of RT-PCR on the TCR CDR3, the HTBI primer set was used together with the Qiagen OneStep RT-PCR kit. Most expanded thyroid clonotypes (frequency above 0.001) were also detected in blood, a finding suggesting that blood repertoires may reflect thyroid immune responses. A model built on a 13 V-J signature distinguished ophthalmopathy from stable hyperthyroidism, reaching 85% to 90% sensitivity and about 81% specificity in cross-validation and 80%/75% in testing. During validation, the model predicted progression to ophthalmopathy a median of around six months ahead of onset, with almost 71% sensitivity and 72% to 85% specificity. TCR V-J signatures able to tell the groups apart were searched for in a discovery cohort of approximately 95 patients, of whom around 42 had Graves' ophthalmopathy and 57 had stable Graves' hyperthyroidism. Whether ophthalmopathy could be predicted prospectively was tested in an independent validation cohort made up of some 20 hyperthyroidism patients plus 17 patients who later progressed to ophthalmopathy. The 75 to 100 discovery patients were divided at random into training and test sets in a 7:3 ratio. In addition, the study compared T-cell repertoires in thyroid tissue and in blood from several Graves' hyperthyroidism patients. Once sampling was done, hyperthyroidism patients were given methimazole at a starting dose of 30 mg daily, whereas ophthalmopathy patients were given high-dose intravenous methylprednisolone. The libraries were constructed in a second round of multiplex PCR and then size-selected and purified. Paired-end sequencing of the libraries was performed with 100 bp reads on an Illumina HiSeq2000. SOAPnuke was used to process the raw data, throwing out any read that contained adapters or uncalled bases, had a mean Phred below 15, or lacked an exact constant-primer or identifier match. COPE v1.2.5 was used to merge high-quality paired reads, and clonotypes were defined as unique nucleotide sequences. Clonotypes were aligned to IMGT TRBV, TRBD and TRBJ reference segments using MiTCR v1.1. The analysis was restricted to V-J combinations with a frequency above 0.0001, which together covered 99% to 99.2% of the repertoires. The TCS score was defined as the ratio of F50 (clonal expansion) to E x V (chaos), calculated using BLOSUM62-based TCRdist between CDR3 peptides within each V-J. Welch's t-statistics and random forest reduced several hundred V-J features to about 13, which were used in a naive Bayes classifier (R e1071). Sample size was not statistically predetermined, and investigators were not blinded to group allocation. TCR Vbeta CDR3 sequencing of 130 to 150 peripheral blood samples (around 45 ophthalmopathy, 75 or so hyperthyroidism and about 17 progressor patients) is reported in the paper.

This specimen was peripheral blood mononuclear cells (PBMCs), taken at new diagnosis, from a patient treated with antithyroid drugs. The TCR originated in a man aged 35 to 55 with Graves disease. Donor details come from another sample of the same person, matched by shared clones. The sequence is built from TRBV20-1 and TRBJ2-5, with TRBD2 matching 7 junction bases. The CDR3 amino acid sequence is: CSAFPPWGGETQYF. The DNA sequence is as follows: TGCAGTGCTTTCCCCCCTTGGGGGGGAGAGACCCAGTACTTC.